Included here is one T cell receptor beta chain sequence, with context. The second PCR ran roughly 6 to 12 cycles with a sample-barcoded 5' primer and J-beta primers. MiXCR, run by TCRdb on the 5' RACE reads, gives a single entry per CDR3 protein. The sample has around 800,000 distinct CDR3 sequences; 62% are singletons. This sample is part of a study of blood T cells in healthy people across ages. The CDR3 totals 14 residues. Deletions cut 8 bases from V and 4 bases from J, with 17 bases between. Germline V gene sequence: CDR1 LGHDT, CDR2 YNNKEL (reference sequence). What was sequenced was blood. The chain recombines TRBV3-1 with TRBJ2-5; weak D call: TRBD1 (5 bases). The receptor's source is a man aged 30 to 39 in good health. This CDR3 is CASRRAGYAETQYF. The CDR3 region has the DNA TGTGCCAGCCGGCGAGCAGGGTATGCAGAGACCCAGTACTTC.